This entry is about one T cell receptor beta chain. TCRdb's copy holds only in-frame clones and misses some; the assay was immunoSEQ multiplex PCR. The sample lists 55,000 to 95,000 clones; around 94% were seen once. Germline CDR1 is SGDLS and CDR2 is YYNGEE. V shed 4 bases and J 3 bases; nucleotides not matched to a gene: 7. The CDR3 is 15 amino acids. This entry comes from a study of T cell changes during pregnancy in multiple sclerosis. The receptor's source is a female donor in good health, enrolled as a control in a pregnancy study. The sequences come from peripheral blood, collected in the second trimester of pregnancy. The V call is TRBV9, the J call TRBJ2-7; 10 bases line up with TRBD2. This CDR3 is CASSLRAGGFYEQYF. The CDR3 nucleotides are TGTGCCAGCAGCCTAAGAGCGGGGGGGTTCTACGAGCAGTACTTC.